The T cell receptor (beta chain) described here comes from a study of tumor T cells in aggressive B-cell lymphoma. The germline V gene encodes CDR1 MDHEN and CDR2 SYDVKM. This CDR3 spans 17 amino acids. V was cut by 0 bases and J by 2 bases, with 16 bases left in between. Some clones are missing from TCRdb's copy, which holds only in-frame ones; the method was immunoSEQ multiplex PCR. This table has 9,000 to 13,000 clones, around 91% appearing once. The chain couples TRBV28 to TRBJ1-1; D possibly corresponds to TRBD1 (5 bases). The clonotype comes from an adult with diffuse large B cell lymphoma. Sequencing was performed on tumor tissue. The CDR3 bases are TGTGCCAGCAGTTTATGGGGGCAGGGAAGGAGTAACACTGAAGCTTTCTTT. Translating gives CASSLWGQGRSNTEAFF.